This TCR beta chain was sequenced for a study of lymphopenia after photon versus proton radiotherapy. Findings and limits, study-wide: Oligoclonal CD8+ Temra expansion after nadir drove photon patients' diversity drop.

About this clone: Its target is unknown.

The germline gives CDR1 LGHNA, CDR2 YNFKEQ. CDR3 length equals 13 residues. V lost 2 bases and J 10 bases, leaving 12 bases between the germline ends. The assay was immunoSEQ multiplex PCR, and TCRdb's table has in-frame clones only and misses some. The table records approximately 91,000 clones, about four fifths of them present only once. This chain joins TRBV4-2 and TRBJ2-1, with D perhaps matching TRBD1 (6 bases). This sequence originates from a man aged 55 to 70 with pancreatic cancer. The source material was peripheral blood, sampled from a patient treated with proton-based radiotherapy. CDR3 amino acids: CASSQRQESEQFF. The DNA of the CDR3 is TGTGCCAGCAGCCAACGACAGGAATCAGAGCAGTTCTTC.